A single sample is the source of the 14 T cell receptor beta chains below, sequenced in a study of shared T cell receptors in the human thymus (dated by TCRdb to about 2021). Library preparation used the immunoSEQ multiplex PCR assay. The table was pulled from immuneACCESS by TCRdb, which kept in-frame rearrangements only. Such tables lose some clones; where checked, under half of the loss comes from unresolved V genes, and the rest has no known cause. Recorded for this sample are about 500,000 clones; around 78% of them occurred a single time. Jointly, the top ten make up about 0.013% of the sample. These same records also appear under a second study, on human thymus T cells.

Sequencing was done on a sample of thymocytes. Source of these receptors: a boy less than two years old with a congenital heart defect. Donor details come from another sample of the same person, matched by shared clones.

The rearrangement joins TRBV15 to TRBJ2-7; 9 nucleotides line up with TRBD1. This CDR3 contains 13 residues. V lost 6 bases, J lost 5 bases, and 5 bases stayed unmatched. The germline CDR1 and CDR2 sequences are LNHNV and YYDKDF (reference sequence). The DNA for the CDR3 is TGTGCCACCAGGAGGGACAGGGCCAACGAGCAGTACTTC. Residues: CATRRDRANEQYF.

Comments on this clone: At the DNA level, this CDR3 is encoded by other sequences in the same sample as well. V usage is TRBV15 and J usage is TRBJ1-1; 8 bases map to TRBD1. The germline gives CDR1 LNHNV, CDR2 YYDKDF (reference sequence). The junction had 2 bases not matched to a gene; V was cut back by 1 base and J by 1 base. The CDR3 consists of 15 residues. The CDR3 sequence: CATSRGQGKNTEAFF. The CDR3 nucleotides read TGTGCCACCAGCAGAGGACAGGGGAAGAACACTGAAGCTTTCTTT.

The genes are TRBV29-1 and TRBJ2-1, with a weak D call TRBD1 (6 bases). The germline V and J ends were trimmed by 5 bases and 7 bases, with 12 bases remaining between them. The V gene's germline CDR1 is SQVTM and CDR2 ANQGSEA. This CDR3 is 12 amino acids long. DNA of the CDR3: TGCAGCGTTACTATACAGGGAAATGAGCAGTTCTTC. Its protein is CSVTIQGNEQFF.

This clone was recorded a few times. The rearrangement uses TRBV4-3 and TRBJ2-2; no clear D. This CDR3 has 13 residues. From germline, CDR1 is LGHNA and CDR2 YSLEER. V lost 1 base and J lost 5, with 5 bases in between. CDR3 nucleotide sequence: TGCGCCAGCAGCCAAGTCCAGACCGGGGAGCTGTTTTTT. Amino acids: CASSQVQTGELFF.

The chain joins TRBV25-1 to TRBJ1-2; D is unresolved. Germline V gene data show CDR1 as MGHDK and CDR2 as SYGVNS. The CDR3 is made up of 14 amino acids. V was shortened by 1 base and J by 6 bases, with 12 bases between the two germline ends. The CDR3 sequence is CASSEFGRGDGYTF. For the CDR3, the DNA is TGTGCCAGCAGTGAATTCGGACGGGGAGATGGCTACACCTTC.

This chain joins TRBV20-1 and TRBJ2-5; 7 positions agree with TRBD2. This CDR3 has 10 amino acids. Germline V gene data show CDR1 as DFQATT and CDR2 as SNEGSKA (reference sequence). The CDR3 sequence is CMVGGETQYF. As DNA, the CDR3 is TGCATGGTGGGGGGGGAGACCCAGTACTTC.

This clone was seen a few times. The V call is TRBV4-2, the J call TRBJ1-1; possibly TRBD1 for D (6 bases). In germline, CDR1 is LGHNA, CDR2 YNFKEQ. V was cut by 0 bases and J by 1 base, with 9 bases left in between. The CDR3 consists of 15 residues. The CDR3: CASSQEGRGNTEAFF. The DNA of the CDR3 is TGTGCCAGCAGCCAAGAGGGCAGGGGGAACACTGAAGCTTTCTTT.

V and J are TRBV20-1 and TRBJ2-3, with no clear D. This CDR3 spans 11 amino acids. Germline loops: CDR1 DFQATT, CDR2 SNEGSKA (reference sequence). The CDR3, as DNA: TGCGGGTTCGGGAGCACAGATACGCAGTATTTT. This translates into CGFGSTDTQYF.

V is TRBV11-3 and J is TRBJ2-7, with D maybe TRBD2 (5 bases). CDR1 is SGHNT, CDR2 YENEEA, per germline. V shed 5 bases and J shed 2 bases, with 19 bases lying between them. CDR3 length equals 16 residues. The CDR3 DNA sequence: TGTGCCAGCAGCGTCGACCCTAGCAAGGTAACCTACGAGCAGTACTTC. It encodes CASSVDPSKVTYEQYF. Full variable domain (remainder filled in from reference TRBV11-3 and TRBJ2-7): EAGVVQSPRYKIIEKKQPVAFWCNPISGHNTLYWYLQNLGQGPELLIRYENEEAVDDSQLPKDRFSAERLKGVDSTLKIQPAELGDSAVYLCASSVDPSKVTYEQYFGPGTRLTVT.

The rearrangement links TRBV28 to TRBJ2-2; perhaps TRBD2 as D (6 bases). V gave up 6 bases and J gave up 0 bases, with 17 bases separating them. CDR1 and CDR2 from the germline V gene are MDHEN and SYDVKM. This CDR3 region has 17 residues. The CDR3 DNA follows: TGTGCCAGCAGACCTAGGGCAAGGGAGGCGAACACCGGGGAGCTGTTTTTT. Amino acids: CASRPRAREANTGELFF.

This rearrangement joins TRBV4-3 to TRBJ2-1; TRBD2 matches at 7 bases. V shed 8 bases, J shed 6 bases, and the junction held 13 bases outside the gene matches. Looked up from germline, CDR1 is LGHNA and CDR2 is YSLEER. The CDR3 is 15 residues long. The CDR3 DNA is TGCGCCAGCCGGGAAGGCAGCGGGACCCTCAATGAGCAGTTCTTC. This codes for CASREGSGTLNEQFF.

The table lists this clone with a few counts. This sequence joins TRBV25-1 and TRBJ2-3; D perhaps matches TRBD2 (6 bases). CDR3 length: 13 amino acids. Between the trimmed V and J ends, which lost 5 bases and 4 bases, there was a span of 10 bases. CDR1 is MGHDK and CDR2 is SYGVNS in the germline V gene. The CDR3 reads CASSSRGSDTQYF. CDR3 coding DNA: TGTGCCAGCAGTTCCCGGGGGTCAGATACGCAGTATTTT.

CDR3 amino acids: CASSRDRGHRPEAFF. DNA for the CDR3: TGTGCCAGCAGCCGAGACAGGGGCCACCGGCCTGAAGCTTTCTTT. The chain links TRBV14 to TRBJ1-1, with 8 positions matching TRBD1. This CDR3 contains 15 residues. Germline V lookup: CDR1 SGHDN, CDR2 FVKESK. V was clipped by 4 bases and J by 6 bases; unmatched bases: 10.

Only a few counts were recorded for this clone. The chain links TRBV6-5 to TRBJ1-1, with D maybe TRBD1 (5 bases). Germline V gene lookup returns CDR1 MNHEY and CDR2 SVGAGI. The CDR3 is 14 amino acids. V was shortened by 5 bases and J by 6 bases, with 16 bases between the two germline ends. In DNA form, the CDR3 reads TGTGCCAGCAGTACGGACACCAAAGGGGCTGAAGCTTTCTTT. It yields the protein CASSTDTKGAEAFF.